Listed below are T cell receptor beta chains from one sample, sequenced in a study of human T cells and chemical hapten exposure. From the RACE reads, TCRdb called clonotypes with MiXCR, one entry per CDR3 protein. The profile shows about 360,000 distinct CDR3 sequences, about 7% of them singletons. Sequenced material: whole blood, taken in connection with sensitization to the hapten diphenylcyclopropenone (DPC). Source of these receptors: a woman between 18 and 29 years old with alopecia areata. Some clones in this sample may be carry-over from other donors' samples. Each CDR3 is given with its conserved first and last residue. D genes are given only for firm matches. Clone sizes are given selectively: once, few, many, or a class where the clone is expanded.

>TRBV6-5|few|NA|TRBJ1-1
TGTGCCAGCAGTTACTCGAATACAGCTGAAGCTTTCTTT
CASSYSNTAEAFF
>TRBV3-1|many|NA|TRBJ1-1
TGTGCCAGCAGCCAAGTTACTCGCTTTGGACCGAACACTGAAGCTTTCTTT
CASSQVTRFGPNTEAFF
>TRBV4-1|many|TRBD1|TRBJ2-1
TGCGCCAGCAGCCAGCAGGGGGCGATTGTCTCTGAGCAGTTCTTC
CASSQQGAIVSEQFF
>TRBV6-5|many|NA|TRBJ2-7
TGTGCCAGCAGTTCGACGGGTTCCTACGAGCAGTACTTC
CASSSTGSYEQYF
>TRBV10-3|NA|NA|TRBJ2-7
TGTGCCATCAGTGAGTCGCGGGGAGCGAGTGAGCAGTACTTC
CAISESRGASEQYF
>TRBV3-1|few|NA|TRBJ2-7
TGTGCCAGCAGCCAAGAGATGGGGAGCTACGAGCAGTACTTC
CASSQEMGSYEQYF
>TRBV6-1|many|NA|TRBJ2-7
TGTGCCAGCAGTTTCCCAGCCAACAGGGAGGACGAGCAGTACTTC
CASSFPANREDEQYF
>TRBV27|NA|NA|TRBJ1-2
TGTGCCAGCAGTTTATCGCCAGGGGCTGAATTTAACTATGGCTACACCTTC
CASSLSPGAEFNYGYTF
>TRBV12-3/TRBV12-4|few|NA|TRBJ2-3
TGTGCCAGCAGGGCAGGGTTCGCAGATACGCAGTATTTT
CASRAGFADTQYF
>TRBV4-3|NA|NA|TRBJ1-5
TGCGCCAGCAGCCAAGATATAGGGGTGCGCGGTCAGCCCCAGCATTTT
CASSQDIGVRGQPQHF
>TRBV5-1|many|NA|TRBJ2-4
TGCGCCAGCAGCTTGGTTCCGGAGGGAAACATTCAGTACTTC
CASSLVPEGNIQYF
>TRBV6-6|NA|NA|TRBJ2-2
TGTGCCAGCAGTTACCCCGGGGGGCGGGGCACCGGGGAGCTGTTTTTT
CASSYPGGRGTGELFF
>TRBV12-3/TRBV12-4|few|NA|TRBJ1-2
TGTGCCAGCAGTCCTTCCCCTACTGCTCATGGCTACACCTTC
CASSPSPTAHGYTF
>TRBV27|many|TRBD1|TRBJ1-6
TGTGCCAGCAGTTTAACACGACAGGGCGGTTCACCCCTCCACTTT
CASSLTRQGGSPLHF
>TRBV6-5|many|NA|TRBJ2-1
TGTGCCAGCAGTTACGTTTTTGGGAGCTCCTACAATGAGCAGTTCTTC
CASSYVFGSSYNEQFF
>TRBV4-1|many|NA|TRBJ2-7
TGCGCCAGCAGCCAAGTGTCCAGCGCTCCCTACGAGCAGTACTTC
CASSQVSSAPYEQYF
>TRBV7-9|NA|NA|TRBJ2-1
TGTGCCAGCAGCTTATTTTCTATCGATGAGCAGTTCTTC
CASSLFSIDEQFF
>TRBV18|few|NA|TRBJ1-5
TGTGCCAGCTCACCACGGGCCGATCAGCCCCAGCATTTT
CASSPRADQPQHF
>TRBV4-3|few|TRBD2|TRBJ2-3
TGCGCCAGCAGCCAAGAAGAAACTAGCGGGGGACGCACAGATACGCAGTATTTT
CASSQEETSGGRTDTQYF
>TRBV6-1|NA|NA|TRBJ2-1
TGTGCCAGCAGTTTCAGGACTCCCCACAATGAGCAGTTCTTC
CASSFRTPHNEQFF
>TRBV29-1|few|TRBD1|TRBJ1-1
TGCAGCGTTTTGGACAGGGGGAACACTGAAGCTTTCTTT
CSVLDRGNTEAFF
>TRBV4-2|few|TRBD1|TRBJ2-3
TGTGCCAGCAGCCCACAACAGGGGGTCCAGCCAGATACGCAGTATTTT
CASSPQQGVQPDTQYF
>TRBV9|few|TRBD2|TRBJ2-3
TGTGCCAGCAGCGTAGAAGAGCGGGGGACCACAGATACGCAGTATTTT
CASSVEERGTTDTQYF
>TRBV5-1|few|NA|TRBJ2-5
TGCGCCAGCAGCTTGGAACCGGCGGGCCAAGAGACCCAGTACTTC
CASSLEPAGQETQYF
>TRBV11-2|few|NA|TRBJ2-1
TGTGCCAGCAGCCCGACCGGGACGGCTCACAATGAGCAGTTCTTC
CASSPTGTAHNEQFF
>TRBV13|few|NA|TRBJ2-1
TGTGCCAGCAGCTTAGGGGCCTATGACTTTAGCTCCTACAATGAGCAGTTCTTC
CASSLGAYDFSSYNEQFF
>TRBV4-3|many|TRBD1|TRBJ2-7
TGCGCCAGCAGCCAAGAGGCTGGGACAGGGGGTCGCGAGCAGTACTTC
CASSQEAGTGGREQYF
>TRBV12-3/TRBV12-4|many|TRBD2|TRBJ2-1
TGTGCCAGCAGTCCCAGCGGGGGGGCCTCCTACAATGAGCAGTTCTTC
CASSPSGGASYNEQFF
>TRBV24-1|many|NA|TRBJ2-3
TGTGCCACCAGTGCTCCCCGGACGACAGATACGCAGTATTTT
CATSAPRTTDTQYF
>TRBV5-1|few|TRBD1|TRBJ2-5
TGCGCCAGCAGCGGAATGGACAGGGGTCAACAAGAGACCCAGTACTTC
CASSGMDRGQQETQYF
>TRBV11-2|many|TRBD2|TRBJ2-5
TGTGCCAGCAGTTTCGGGGGGGAGACCCAGTACTTC
CASSFGGETQYF
>TRBV18|few|TRBD1|TRBJ1-2
TGTGCCAGCTCACTACAAGACAGGGGGATCAATGGCTACACCTTC
CASSLQDRGINGYTF
>TRBV7-2|NA|NA|TRBJ1-1
TGTGCCAGCAGCTCATACGGGTTGAGGACTGAAGCTTTCTTT
CASSSYGLRTEAFF
>TRBV6-1|NA|NA|TRBJ1-2
TGTGCCAGCGAGGCATTTTACTATGGCTACACCTTC
CASEAFYYGYTF
>TRBV6-2/TRBV6-3|many|TRBD1|TRBJ1-1
TGTGCCAGCCGGACAGGGGGTACTGAAGCTTTCTTT
CASRTGGTEAFF
>TRBV7-3|few|NA|TRBJ1-1
TGTGCCAGCAGCCGAGTGCCCGGGAGGGCCGGGGACACTGAAGCTTTCTTT
CASSRVPGRAGDTEAFF
>TRBV6-5|many|NA|TRBJ1-1
TGTGCCAGCAGTTACGGGCAGGGATCCACTGAAGCTTTCTTT
CASSYGQGSTEAFF
>TRBV12-3/TRBV12-4|NA|NA|TRBJ1-5
TGTGCCAGCAGCTCGAAGAGCAATCAGCCCCAGCATTTT
CASSSKSNQPQHF
>TRBV20-1|few|NA|TRBJ2-7
TGCAGTGCAACGGACACATCCCTCTCCTACGAGCAGTACTTC
CSATDTSLSYEQYF
>TRBV11-1|many|NA|TRBJ2-6
TGTGCCAGCAGCTTGGGGTCATCTGGGGCCAACGTCCTGACTTTC
CASSLGSSGANVLTF
>TRBV4-3|few|NA|TRBJ2-3
TGCGCCAGCAGCCAAGAGCCCGGCACAGATACGCAGTATTTT
CASSQEPGTDTQYF
>TRBV4-2|NA|NA|TRBJ2-3
TGTGCCAGCAGCCAAGAGCGGGAAGATACGCAGTATTTT
CASSQEREDTQYF